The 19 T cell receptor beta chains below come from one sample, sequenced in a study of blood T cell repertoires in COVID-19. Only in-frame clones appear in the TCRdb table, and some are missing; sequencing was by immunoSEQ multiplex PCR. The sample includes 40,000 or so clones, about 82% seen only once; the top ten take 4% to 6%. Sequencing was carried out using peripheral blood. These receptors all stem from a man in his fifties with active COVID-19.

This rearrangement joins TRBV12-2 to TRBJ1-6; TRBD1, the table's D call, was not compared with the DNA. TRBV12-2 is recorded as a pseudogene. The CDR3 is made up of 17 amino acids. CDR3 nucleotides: TGTGCAAGTCGCTTAGGGGGACAGGGGGCTTATAATTCACCCCTCCACTTT. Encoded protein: CASRLGGQGAYNSPLHF.

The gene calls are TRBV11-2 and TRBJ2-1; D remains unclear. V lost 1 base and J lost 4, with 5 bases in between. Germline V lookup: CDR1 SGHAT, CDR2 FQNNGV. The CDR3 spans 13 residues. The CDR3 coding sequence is TGTGCCAGCAGCTTAGTACAGTACAATGAGCAGTTCTTC. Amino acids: CASSLVQYNEQFF.

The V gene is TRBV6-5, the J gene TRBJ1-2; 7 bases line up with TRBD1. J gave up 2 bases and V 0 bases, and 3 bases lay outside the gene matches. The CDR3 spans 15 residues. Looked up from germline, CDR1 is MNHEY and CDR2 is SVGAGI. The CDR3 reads CASSYSEGANYGYTF. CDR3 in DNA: TGTGCCAGCAGTTACTCGGAGGGGGCCAACTATGGCTACACCTTC.

CDR3 protein: CASSSGPRREDTQYF. The CDR3 DNA reads TGTGCCAGCAGCTCCGGGCCTAGGAGGGAAGATACGCAGTATTTT. The chain carries TRBV27 and TRBJ2-3; the D gene is possibly TRBD2 (6 bases). Germline CDR1 is MNHEY and CDR2 is SMNVEV (reference sequence). The CDR3 is made up of 15 amino acids. V lost 6 bases to trimming and J lost 5 bases, with 18 bases between them.

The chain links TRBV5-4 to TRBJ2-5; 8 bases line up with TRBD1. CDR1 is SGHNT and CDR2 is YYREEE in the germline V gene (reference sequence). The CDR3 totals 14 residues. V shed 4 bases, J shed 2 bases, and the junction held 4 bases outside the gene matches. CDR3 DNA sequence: TGTGCCAGCAGCCGGGACAGGAAACAAGAGACCCAGTACTTC. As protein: CASSRDRKQETQYF. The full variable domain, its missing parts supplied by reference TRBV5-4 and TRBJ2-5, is ETGVTQSPTHLIKTRGQQVTLRCSSQSGHNTVSWYQQALGQGPQFIFQYYREEENGRGNFPPRFSGLQFPNYSSELNVNALELDDSALYLCASSRDRKQETQYFGPGTRLLVL.

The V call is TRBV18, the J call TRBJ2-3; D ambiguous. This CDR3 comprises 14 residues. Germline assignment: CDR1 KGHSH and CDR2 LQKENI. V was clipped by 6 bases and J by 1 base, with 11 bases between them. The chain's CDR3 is CASSPDRGTDTQYF. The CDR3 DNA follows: TGTGCCAGCTCTCCCGATCGGGGCACAGATACGCAGTATTTT.

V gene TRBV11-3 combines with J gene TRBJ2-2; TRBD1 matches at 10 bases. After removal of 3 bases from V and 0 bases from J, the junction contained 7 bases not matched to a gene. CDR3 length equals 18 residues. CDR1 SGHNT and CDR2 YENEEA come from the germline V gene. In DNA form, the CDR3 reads TGTGCCAGCAGCTTGGGACAGGGGATAGTCGCGAACACCGGGGAGCTGTTTTTT. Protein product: CASSLGQGIVANTGELFF.

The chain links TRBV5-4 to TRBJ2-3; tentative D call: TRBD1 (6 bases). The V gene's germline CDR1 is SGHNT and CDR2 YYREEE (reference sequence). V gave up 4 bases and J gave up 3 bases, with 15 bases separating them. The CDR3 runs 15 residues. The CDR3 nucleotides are TGTGCCAGCAGCCCCACTGGACAGCTAACAGATACGCAGTATTTT. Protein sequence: CASSPTGQLTDTQYF.

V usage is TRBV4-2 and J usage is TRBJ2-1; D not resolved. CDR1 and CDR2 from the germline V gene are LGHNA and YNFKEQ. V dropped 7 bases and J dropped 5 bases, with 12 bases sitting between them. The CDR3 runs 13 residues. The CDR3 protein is CASNGWSDNEQFF. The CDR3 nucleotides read TGTGCCAGCAATGGTTGGTCAGACAATGAGCAGTTCTTC.

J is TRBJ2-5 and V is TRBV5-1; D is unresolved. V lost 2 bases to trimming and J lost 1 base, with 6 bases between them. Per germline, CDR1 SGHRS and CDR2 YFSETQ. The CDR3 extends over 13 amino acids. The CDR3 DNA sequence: TGCGCCAGCAGCTTCAACTCCCAAGAGACCCAGTACTTC. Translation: CASSFNSQETQYF.

In nucleotides, the CDR3 is TGTGCCAGCAGCTTAGACCCGACAGGGCCCTACGAGCAGTACTTC. Translating gives CASSLDPTGPYEQYF. The chain links TRBV7-2 to TRBJ2-7, with 7 positions matching TRBD1. The V segment lost 1 base and the J segment 2 bases; nucleotides outside the gene matches: 5. There are 15 residues in the CDR3. CDR1 is SGHTA, CDR2 FQGNSA, per germline.

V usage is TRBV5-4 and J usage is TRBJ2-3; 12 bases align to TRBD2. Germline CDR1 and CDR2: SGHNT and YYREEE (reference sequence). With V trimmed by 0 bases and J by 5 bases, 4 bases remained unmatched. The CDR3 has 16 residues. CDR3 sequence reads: CASSLELAGGGDTQYF. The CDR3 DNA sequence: TGTGCCAGCAGCTTGGAGCTAGCGGGGGGGGGAGATACGCAGTATTTT.

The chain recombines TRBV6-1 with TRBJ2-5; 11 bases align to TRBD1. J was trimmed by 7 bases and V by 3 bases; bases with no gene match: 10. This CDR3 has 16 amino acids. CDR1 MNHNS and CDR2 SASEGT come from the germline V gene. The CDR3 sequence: CASSDGQGAPIWTQYF. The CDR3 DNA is TGTGCCAGCAGTGACGGACAGGGGGCTCCCATATGGACCCAGTACTTC.

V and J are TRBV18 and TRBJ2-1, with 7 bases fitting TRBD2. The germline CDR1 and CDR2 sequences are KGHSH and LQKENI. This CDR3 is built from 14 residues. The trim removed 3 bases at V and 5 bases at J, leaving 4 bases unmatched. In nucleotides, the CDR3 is TGTGCCAGCTCACCCCAGCGGGGTGACAATGAGCAGTTCTTC. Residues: CASSPQRGDNEQFF.

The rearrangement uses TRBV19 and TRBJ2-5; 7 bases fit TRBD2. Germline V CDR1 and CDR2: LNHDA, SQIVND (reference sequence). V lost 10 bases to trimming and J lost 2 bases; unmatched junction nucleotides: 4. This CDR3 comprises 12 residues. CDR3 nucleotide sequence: TGTGCCACCCGGGGGGAGCAAGAGACCCAGTACTTC. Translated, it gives CATRGEQETQYF.

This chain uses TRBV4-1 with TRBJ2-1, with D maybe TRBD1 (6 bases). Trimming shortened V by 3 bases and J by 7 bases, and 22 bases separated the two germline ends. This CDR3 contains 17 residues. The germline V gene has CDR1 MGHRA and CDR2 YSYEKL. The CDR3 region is CASSQDRQVIGANEQFF. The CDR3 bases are TGCGCCAGCAGCCAGGACCGACAGGTCATAGGGGCTAATGAGCAGTTCTTC.

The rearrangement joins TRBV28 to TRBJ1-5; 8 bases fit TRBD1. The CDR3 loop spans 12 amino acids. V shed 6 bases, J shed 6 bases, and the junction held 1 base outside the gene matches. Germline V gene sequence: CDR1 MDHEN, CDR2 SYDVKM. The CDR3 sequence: CASRQGGQPQHF. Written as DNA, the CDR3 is TGTGCCAGCAGACAGGGGGGTCAGCCCCAGCATTTT.

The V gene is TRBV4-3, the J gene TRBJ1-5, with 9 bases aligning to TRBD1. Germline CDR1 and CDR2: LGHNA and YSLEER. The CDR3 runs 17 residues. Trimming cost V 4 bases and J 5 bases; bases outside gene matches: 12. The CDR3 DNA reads TGCGCCAGCAGCCCGAACGTACAGGGGGCGTACTATCAGCCCCAGCATTTT. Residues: CASSPNVQGAYYQPQHF.

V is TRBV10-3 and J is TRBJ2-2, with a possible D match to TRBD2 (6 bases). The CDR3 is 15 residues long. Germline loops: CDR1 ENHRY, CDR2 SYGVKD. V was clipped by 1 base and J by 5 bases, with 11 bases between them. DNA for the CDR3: TGTGCCATCAGTGAGTTGGAGGGGAGGACCGGGGAGCTGTTTTTT. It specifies CAISELEGRTGELFF.